This TCR beta chain was documented in a study of cytomegalovirus exposure and HLA in healthy donors. Study overall: When 350 to 500 donors were genotyped, roughly four fifths of them were found to fall in the Caucasian-associated ancestry cluster. Study results and limitations: It is likely that the observed cluster of highly shared sequence variants was a sequencing artifact. TRBV6-2, TRBV6-3 and some other V segments were excluded as indistinguishable.

This CDR3 spans 14 amino acids. The V gene end was trimmed by 3 bases and the J gene end by 8 bases; junction bases not matched to a gene: 7. The germline CDR1 and CDR2 sequences are SGDLS and YYNGEE. Of note for this clone: The antigen remains undetermined.

The study ran its PCR with 60 Vbeta and 13 Jbeta primers. Repertoires were generated with immunoSEQ multiplex PCR, while TCRdb's copy carries only in-frame clones and drops some. The sample has about 150,000 clones, under 80% seen once. The chain is built from TRBV9 and TRBJ1-4; 7 nucleotides match TRBD1. The source material was PBMCs. The receptor's source is a man aged 25-45 years in good health and CMV-seronegative. CDR3: CASSASTGFEKLFF. Written as DNA, the CDR3 is TGTGCCAGCAGCGCCTCGACAGGGTTCGAAAAACTGTTTTTT.